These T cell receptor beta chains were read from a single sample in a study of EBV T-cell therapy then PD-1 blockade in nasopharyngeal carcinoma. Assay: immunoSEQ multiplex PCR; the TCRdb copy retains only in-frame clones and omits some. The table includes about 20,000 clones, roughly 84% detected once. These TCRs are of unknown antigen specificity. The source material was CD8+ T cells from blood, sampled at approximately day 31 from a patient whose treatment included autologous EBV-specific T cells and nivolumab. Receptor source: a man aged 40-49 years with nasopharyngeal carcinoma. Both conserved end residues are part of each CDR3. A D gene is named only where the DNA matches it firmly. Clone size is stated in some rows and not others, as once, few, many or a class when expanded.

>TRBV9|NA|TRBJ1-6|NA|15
TGTGCCAGCAGCGGGGGTATCTCCTATAATTCACCCCTCCACTTT
CASSGGISYNSPLHF
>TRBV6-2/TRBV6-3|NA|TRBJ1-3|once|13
TGTGCCAGCAGTTACGGAGCGGGAAACACCATATATTTT
CASSYGAGNTIYF
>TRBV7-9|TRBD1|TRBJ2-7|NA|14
TGTGCCAGCAGCTTGACAGGGATTGCCTACGAGCAGTACTTC
CASSLTGIAYEQYF
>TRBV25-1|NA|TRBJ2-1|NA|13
TGTGCCAGCAGTGAATATAGTAGCAATGAGCAGTTCTTC
CASSEYSSNEQFF
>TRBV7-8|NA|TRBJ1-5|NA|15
TGTGCCAGCAGCTTCTCATCGGCCAAATCATGGCCCCAGCATTTT
CASSFSSAKSWPQHF
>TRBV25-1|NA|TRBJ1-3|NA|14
TGTGCCAGCAGAGGGGACTCCTCTGGAAACACCATATATTTT
CASRGDSSGNTIYF
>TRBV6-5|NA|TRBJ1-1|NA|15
TGTGCCAGCAGTTACTCGGGCACCTTCAACACTGAAGCTTTCTTT
CASSYSGTFNTEAFF
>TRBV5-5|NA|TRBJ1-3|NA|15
TGTGCCAGCAGCTTGGGGCAGGCCCCTGGAAACACCATATATTTT
CASSLGQAPGNTIYF
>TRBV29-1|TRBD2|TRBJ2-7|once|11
TGCAGCGTCCCCGGGAGGTACGAGCAGTACTTC
CSVPGRYEQYF
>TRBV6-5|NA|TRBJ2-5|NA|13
TGTGCCAGCAGGCACAGGGTGGATGAGACCCAGTACTTC
CASRHRVDETQYF
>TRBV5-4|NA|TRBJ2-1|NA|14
TGTGCCAGCAGCTGGGGGAATCCCGCAAATGAGCAGTTCTTC
CASSWGNPANEQFF
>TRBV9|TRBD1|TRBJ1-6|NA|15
TGTGCCAGCAGCGCCCCCGGGACAGGGCGATCACCCCTCCACTTT
CASSAPGTGRSPLHF
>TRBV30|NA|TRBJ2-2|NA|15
TGTGCCTGGAGTGCCGCCAGTAGGGAGTCCGGGGAGCTGTTTTTT
CAWSAASRESGELFF
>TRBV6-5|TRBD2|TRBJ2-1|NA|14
TGTGCCAGCAGAGAGCGGGGGGCGCGGGATGAGCAGTTCTTC
CASRERGARDEQFF
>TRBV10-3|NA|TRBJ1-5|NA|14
TGTGCCACCTTCGCGGGGGAGGGCAATCAGCCCCAGCATTTT
CATFAGEGNQPQHF
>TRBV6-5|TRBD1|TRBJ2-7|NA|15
TGTGCCAGCACCCAGGGACAGTCGAGCTTCTACGAGCAGTACTTC
CASTQGQSSFYEQYF
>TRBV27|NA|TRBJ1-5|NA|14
TGTGCCAGCAGTTTCGGACAGAGCAATCAGCCCCAGCATTTT
CASSFGQSNQPQHF
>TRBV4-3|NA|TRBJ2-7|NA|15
TGCGCCAGCAGCTATACGACAGGTAACTCCTACGAGCAGTACTTC
CASSYTTGNSYEQYF
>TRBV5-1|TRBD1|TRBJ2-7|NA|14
TGCGCCAGCAGGCGGGGACAGGGTCTAAACGAGCAGTACTTC
CASRRGQGLNEQYF
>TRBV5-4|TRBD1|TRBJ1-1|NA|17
TGTGCCAGCACGATGGACTTCCGGGACAGGGGGTCCCGTGAAGCTTTCTTT
CASTMDFRDRGSREAFF
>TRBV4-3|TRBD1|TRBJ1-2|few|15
TGCGCCAGCAGCCAAGAAATCGGACAGGGCTATGGCTACACCTTC
CASSQEIGQGYGYTF
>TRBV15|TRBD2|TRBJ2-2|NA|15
TGTGCCACCAGCAGACTAGCGGGGGACACCGGGGAGCTGTTTTTT
CATSRLAGDTGELFF
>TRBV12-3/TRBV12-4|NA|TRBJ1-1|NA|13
TGTGCCAGCACCGTCGCAGGGGTAGCTGAAGCTTTCTTT
CASTVAGVAEAFF
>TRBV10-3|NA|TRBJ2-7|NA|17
TGTGCCATCAGTGCCTCCAGGACGGCAACTAGCTCCTACGAGCAGTACTTC
CAISASRTATSSYEQYF
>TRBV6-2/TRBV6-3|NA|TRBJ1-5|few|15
TGTGCCAGCAGTTATACCCCGGGCAGCAATCAGCCCCAGCATTTT
CASSYTPGSNQPQHF
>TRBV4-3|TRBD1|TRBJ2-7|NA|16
TGCGCCAGCAGCCAAGATATTGGGACAGGGGACTACGAGCAGTACTTC
CASSQDIGTGDYEQYF
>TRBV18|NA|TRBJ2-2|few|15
TGTGCCAGCTCACCGAGGGACGATTCCACCGGGGAGCTGTTTTTT
CASSPRDDSTGELFF
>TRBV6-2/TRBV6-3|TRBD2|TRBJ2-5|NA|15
TGTGCCAGCAGTTACTCGTCGGGGGGGTCAGAGACCCAGTACTTC
CASSYSSGGSETQYF
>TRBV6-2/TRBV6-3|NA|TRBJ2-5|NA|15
TGTGCCAGCAGTTACTCGATTGGACCGCGCGAGACCCAGTACTTC
CASSYSIGPRETQYF
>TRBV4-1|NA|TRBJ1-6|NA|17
TGCGCCAGCAGCCCACGGACATCCCACCAGGGAATTTCACCCCTCCACTTT
CASSPRTSHQGISPLHF